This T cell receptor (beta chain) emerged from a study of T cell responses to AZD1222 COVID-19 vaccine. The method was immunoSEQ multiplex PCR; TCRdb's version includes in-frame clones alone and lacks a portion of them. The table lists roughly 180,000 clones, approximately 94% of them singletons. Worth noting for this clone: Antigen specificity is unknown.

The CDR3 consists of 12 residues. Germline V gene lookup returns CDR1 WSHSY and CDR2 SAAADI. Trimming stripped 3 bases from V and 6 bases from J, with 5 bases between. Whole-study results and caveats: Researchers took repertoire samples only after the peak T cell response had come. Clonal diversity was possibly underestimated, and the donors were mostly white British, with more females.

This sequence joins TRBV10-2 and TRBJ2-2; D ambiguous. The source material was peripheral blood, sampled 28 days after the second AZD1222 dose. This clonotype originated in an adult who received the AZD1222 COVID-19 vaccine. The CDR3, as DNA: TGCGCCAGCAGTGAAGACGCCGGGGAGCTGTTTTTT. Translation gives CASSEDAGELFF.